This is a list of T cell receptor beta chains from one sample in a study of blood T cell repertoires in COVID-19. The repertoire was sequenced with immunoSEQ multiplex PCR; TCRdb's copy has only in-frame clones and lacks some. This sample has roughly 200,000 clones, with nearly 90% found just once. The sequenced sample consisted of peripheral blood. These receptors all come from a man between 60 and 75 years old with active or convalescent COVID-19. The conserved cysteine and the conserved F or W are not part of the CDR3 here.

v_gene	j_gene	len	CDR3aa
TRBV5-6	TRBJ1-2	11	ASSLGQNYGYT
TRBV5-4	TRBJ1-4	12	ASSSRGTNEKLF
TRBV23-1	TRBJ2-3	11	ATSGQGTDTQY
TRBV14	TRBJ2-7	11	ASSPGTGDEQY
TRBV11-2	TRBJ1-1	11	ASRNTVRTEAF
TRBV18	TRBJ1-3	15	ASSPPTGGSSGNTIY
TRBV29-1	TRBJ2-5	13	SVGHSGGRGETQY
TRBV24-1	TRBJ2-3	12	ATSGDSSTDTQY
TRBV4-1	TRBJ1-1	10	ASSQGSTEAF
TRBV10-2	TRBJ1-6	11	ASTSSYNSPLH